This T cell receptor (beta chain) was profiled in a study of cytomegalovirus exposure and HLA in healthy donors. Study at large: It was reported in a later analysis that the same platform had been used for the roughly 110 validation repertoires as for the roughly 700 first-cohort repertoires.

Findings and limits, study-wide: With high specificity and sensitivity, the classifier reportedly diagnosed cytomegalovirus status. In vitro assays verified that three CMV-associated chains recognized CMV antigens specifically.

The method was immunoSEQ multiplex PCR; TCRdb's version includes in-frame clones alone and lacks a portion of them. Altogether about 64,000 clones are present, roughly 96% being singletons, with the ten largest covering 5.5% to 7.5%. This clone was seen only once. Its matching antigen is unknown. CDR1 SGHNT and CDR2 YENEEA come from the germline V gene. The CDR3 consists of 12 residues. With 0 bases removed from V and 9 bases from J, the gap between germline ends came to 9 bases. This chain connects TRBV11-3 to TRBJ2-7; D is uncertain. The sequencing sample was made of PBMCs. The receptor comes from a young woman in good health and CMV-seropositive. CDR3 sequence reads: CASSLDGFRQYF. The CDR3 region has the DNA TGTGCCAGCAGCTTAGATGGCTTCCGGCAGTACTTC.